A selection of T cell receptor beta chains follows, all from one sample in a study of blood T cell repertoires in COVID-19. The assay was immunoSEQ multiplex PCR, and TCRdb's table has in-frame clones only and misses some. The sample lists some 260,000 clones, about 88% occurring once. Sequenced input: PBMCs or T cells enriched from blood (not recorded which). The receptors originated from a man younger than 45 with acute COVID-19. Each CDR3 is given with its conserved first and last residue. The order of the fields is clone size, D gene, J gene, CDR3 length, V gene, CDR3 DNA, CDR3 protein. A D gene is named only where the DNA matches it firmly. The listing skips clone size in some rows; elsewhere it reads once, few, many or a size class.

NA NA TRBJ2-2 13 TRBV27 TGTGCCAGCAGTTCAACGAACACCGGGGAGCTGTTTTTT CASSSTNTGELFF
NA TRBD2 TRBJ2-5 17 TRBV5-5 TGTGCCAGCAGCTTGGTCCCTAGCGGGGGGGCTCGGGAGACCCAGTACTTC CASSLVPSGGARETQYF
NA TRBD2 TRBJ2-3 15 TRBV5-8 TGTGCCACCCGGAGGGGGGTAGCGGGACCAGATACGCAGTATTTT CATRRGVAGPDTQYF
NA TRBD1 TRBJ1-6 17 TRBV11-2 TGTGCCAGCAGCTTATTGCACAGGGGGCGTGATAATTCACCCCTCCACTTT CASSLLHRGRDNSPLHF
NA NA TRBJ1-2 13 TRBV7-8 TGTGCCAGCAGCCCCGCGGAATCTAAAGGCTACACCTTC CASSPAESKGYTF
NA TRBD1 TRBJ1-1 13 TRBV30 TGTGCCTGGAGTGTAGGGGGCCGCACTGAAGCTTTCTTT CAWSVGGRTEAFF
NA NA TRBJ1-1 13 TRBV3-1/TRBV3-2 TGTGCCAGCAGCCAATCGAGCAACACTGAAGCTTTCTTT CASSQSSNTEAFF
once TRBD2 TRBJ2-2 16 TRBV5-3 TGTGCCAGAACTCCGAAAGCGGGAGGGCCGACCGGGGAGCTGTTTTTT CARTPKAGGPTGELFF
NA TRBD1 TRBJ2-1 15 TRBV28 TGTGCCAGCAGTACAGGGGAAGGATCCTACAATGAGCAGTTCTTC CASSTGEGSYNEQFF
NA TRBD1 TRBJ1-2 14 TRBV28 TGTGCCAGCACGGCAGGGGGCGCAGGCTATGGCTACACCTTC CASTAGGAGYGYTF
NA TRBD2 TRBJ2-4 19 TRBV3-1/TRBV3-2 TGTGCCAGCAGCCAAGCTCCGACTAGCGGGAGGAGGGCCAAAAACATTCAGTACTTC CASSQAPTSGRRAKNIQYF
NA TRBD2 TRBJ2-1 18 TRBV7-9 TGTGCCAGCAGCCCGGGACTAGCGGGAGCCTCCTCCTACAATGAGCAGTTCTTC CASSPGLAGASSYNEQFF
NA TRBD1 TRBJ1-3 18 TRBV6-1 TGTGCCAGCAGTGTCTTTATCTCCGGGACAGGAGCTGGAAACACCATATATTTT CASSVFISGTGAGNTIYF
NA NA TRBJ2-1 12 TRBV2 TGTGCCAGCAGTGAAGCGGGACAATTATGGTTCTTC CASSEAGQLWFF
NA TRBD1 TRBJ1-1 15 TRBV19 TGTGCCAGTATCGGACAGGGAGGGATAAACACTGAAGCTTTCTTT CASIGQGGINTEAFF
NA NA TRBJ2-4 13 TRBV29-1 TGCAGCGTTGAAGATTCCCCGGGGGACATTCAGTACTTC CSVEDSPGDIQYF
NA NA TRBJ1-5 15 TRBV5-5 TGTGCCAGCACCCGGAGGGACGCTGGCGATCAGCCCCAGCATTTT CASTRRDAGDQPQHF
few NA TRBJ1-1 17 TRBV7-2 TGTGCCAGCAGCTTAGACCCCCTCCGGGGGGGTGGCACTGAAGCTTTCTTT CASSLDPLRGGGTEAFF
few NA TRBJ2-1 12 TRBV12-3/TRBV12-4 TGTGCCAGCAGTCGCTTAGAGGGAGAGCAGTTCTTC CASSRLEGEQFF
NA TRBD1 TRBJ2-1 13 TRBV12-3/TRBV12-4 TGTGCCAGCAGTCTTCCCACCGGGACAGGCAAGTTCTTC CASSLPTGTGKFF
few NA TRBJ2-5 12 TRBV4-1 TGCGCCAGCAGCCATCCCGGAGAGACCCAGTACTTC CASSHPGETQYF
NA NA TRBJ2-3 15 TRBV5-4 TGTGCCAGCAGCGATCGGACAGACCGCACAGATACGCAGTATTTT CASSDRTDRTDTQYF
NA NA TRBJ2-3 15 TRBV6-2/TRBV6-3 TGTGCCAGCAGTTGGCGACTGAAAAGCACAGATACGCAGTATTTT CASSWRLKSTDTQYF
NA TRBD1 TRBJ1-2 16 TRBV28 TGTGCCAGCAGTTTTAGGAGGGGGCCGCGGAATAATGGCTACACCTTC CASSFRRGPRNNGYTF
NA NA TRBJ1-2 12 TRBV5-5 TGTGCCAGCAGCCAGGGGAACTATGGCTACACCTTC CASSQGNYGYTF
once NA TRBJ2-5 13 TRBV6-5 TGTGCCAGCAGTTACTCGACTCAGGAGACCCAGTACTTC CASSYSTQETQYF
few NA TRBJ1-1 14 TRBV19 TGTGCCAGTAGTACCGACGGAGCAAACACTGAAGCTTTCTTT CASSTDGANTEAFF
NA TRBD2 TRBJ2-6 21 TRBV28 TGTGCCAGCACCAACTCGGAGACTAGCGGGGGGACCCTATCTGGGGCCAACGTCCTGACTTTC CASTNSETSGGTLSGANVLTF
NA NA TRBJ2-1 10 TRBV20-1 TGCAGTGCTAGAGTAAATGAGCAGTTCTTC CSARVNEQFF
NA TRBD1 TRBJ1-2 15 TRBV5-4 TGTGCCAGCAGCTTGGGACAGGGGAGGAACTATGGCTACACCTTC CASSLGQGRNYGYTF
few NA TRBJ1-2 14 TRBV7-9 TGTGCCAGCAGCAGAGGGGGGGCTAACTATGGCTACACCTTC CASSRGGANYGYTF
NA TRBD2 TRBJ2-3 17 TRBV24-1 TGTGCCACCAGTGACCCGACTAGCGGGAATTATAAAGATACGCAGTATTTT CATSDPTSGNYKDTQYF
once NA TRBJ2-2 15 TRBV6-5 TGTGCCAGCAGTTCCTTGACTAGTTTCACCGGGGAGCTGTTTTTT CASSSLTSFTGELFF